Described below is a single T cell receptor (beta chain) sequence and its context. CD8 memory pooled CD45RO+ cells and CCR7-negative CD45RA+ TemRA cells. This entry is derived from a study of shared clonotypes between healthy human individuals. In the study overall: Plates per donor: three CD4 naive, three CD4 memory, two CD8 naive, one CD8 memory.

Produced via immunoSEQ multiplex PCR; TCRdb's table is partial and in-frame only. The sample lists roughly 660,000 clones; 90% were seen once. The sequenced material came from memory CD8+ T cells from PBMCs. Subset specified: CD45RO+ cells pooled with CCR7-negative TemRA cells. The origin of this receptor is a man aged 18 to 30 in good health. Some clones in this sample may be carry-over from other donors' samples.

The CDR3 sequence: CASSVGPWLGPRPLAKNIQYF. DNA for the CDR3: TGCGCCAGCAGTGTAGGGCCCTGGCTAGGTCCCAGGCCCCTAGCCAAAAACATTCAGTACTTC. This sequence joins TRBV10-2 and TRBJ2-4; D is undetermined. CDR3 size: 21 residues. V was clipped by 4 bases and J by 0 bases, with 28 bases between them. Per germline, CDR1 WSHSY and CDR2 SAAADI.